This T cell receptor (beta chain) was observed in a study of cytomegalovirus exposure and HLA in healthy donors. Findings and limits, study-wide: Cytomegalovirus-associated TCR beta chains were listed, numbering 164.

Remarks on this clone: The antigen is unknown.

TCRdb's copy holds only in-frame clones and misses some; the assay was immunoSEQ multiplex PCR. The data contain 150,000 to 200,000 clones, 80% to 90% of them singletons. The CDR3 consists of 15 residues. Trimming took 5 bases from V and 2 from J, leaving 13 bases between them. In germline, CDR1 is MNHNY, CDR2 SVGAGI (reference sequence). Specimen: PBMCs. The receptor was isolated from a woman under 40 in good health and CMV-seronegative. This chain uses TRBV6-6 with TRBJ1-5; a possible D gene is TRBD1 (6 bases). In nucleotides, the CDR3 is TGTGCCAGCAGTAGAGACAGGTGGGGCAATCAGCCCCAGCATTTT. This sequence encodes CASSRDRWGNQPQHF.